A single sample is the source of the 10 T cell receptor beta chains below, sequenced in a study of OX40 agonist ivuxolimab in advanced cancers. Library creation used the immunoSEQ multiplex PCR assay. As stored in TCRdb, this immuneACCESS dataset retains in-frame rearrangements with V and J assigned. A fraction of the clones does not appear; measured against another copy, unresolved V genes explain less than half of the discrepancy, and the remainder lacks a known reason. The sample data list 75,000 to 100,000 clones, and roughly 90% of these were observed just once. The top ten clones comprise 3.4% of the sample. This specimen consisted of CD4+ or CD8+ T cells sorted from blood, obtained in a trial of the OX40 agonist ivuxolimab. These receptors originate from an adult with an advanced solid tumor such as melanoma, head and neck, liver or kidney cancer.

CDR3 DNA sequence: TGTGCCAGCAGACCGGGACAGGGACATCAGCCCCAGCATTTT. Encoded protein: CASRPGQGHQPQHF. V is TRBV28 and J is TRBJ1-5; 9 nucleotides line up with TRBD1. The CDR3 consists of 14 residues. CDR1 and CDR2 (germline): MDHEN, SYDVKM. The V and J ends lost 6 bases and 5 bases, in that order; junction bases with no gene match: 5.

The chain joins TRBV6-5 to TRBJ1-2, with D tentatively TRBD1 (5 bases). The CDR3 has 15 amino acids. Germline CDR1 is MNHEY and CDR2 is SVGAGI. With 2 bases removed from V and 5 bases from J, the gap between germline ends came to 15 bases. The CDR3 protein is CASSYGSGGGYGYTF. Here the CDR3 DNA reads TGTGCCAGCAGTTACGGGTCTGGTGGGGGATATGGCTACACCTTC.

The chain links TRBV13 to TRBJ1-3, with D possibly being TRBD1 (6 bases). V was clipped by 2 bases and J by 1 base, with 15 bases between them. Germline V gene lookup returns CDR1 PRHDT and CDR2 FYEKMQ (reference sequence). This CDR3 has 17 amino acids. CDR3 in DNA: TGTGCCAGCAGCTTAAATCCAGGGGATAAGTCTGGAAACACCATATATTTT. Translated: CASSLNPGDKSGNTIYF. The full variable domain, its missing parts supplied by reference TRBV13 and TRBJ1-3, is AAGVIQSPRHLIKEKRETATLKCYPIPRHDTVYWYQQGPGQDPQFLISFYEKMQSDKGSIPDRFSAQQFSDYHSELNMSSLELGDSALYFCASSLNPGDKSGNTIYFGEGSWLTVV.

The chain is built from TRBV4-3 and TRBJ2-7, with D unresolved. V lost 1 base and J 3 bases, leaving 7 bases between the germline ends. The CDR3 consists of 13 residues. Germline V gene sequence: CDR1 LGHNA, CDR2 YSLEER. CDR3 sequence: CASSQGLFYEQYF. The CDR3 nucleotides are TGCGCCAGCAGCCAAGGGCTCTTCTACGAGCAGTACTTC.

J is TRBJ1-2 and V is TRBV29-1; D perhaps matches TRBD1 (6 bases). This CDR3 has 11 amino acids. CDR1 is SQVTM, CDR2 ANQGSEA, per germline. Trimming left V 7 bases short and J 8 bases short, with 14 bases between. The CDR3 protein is CSAREGDGYTF. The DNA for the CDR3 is TGCAGCGCCCGTGAGGGGGACGGCTACACCTTC.

For the CDR3, the DNA is TGTGCCAGCAGCGAGATCTCGGGAGTCCCGGATGAGCAGTTCTTC. Translating gives CASSEISGVPDEQFF. This rearrangement joins TRBV9 to TRBJ2-1; TRBD2 is a possible D gene (6 bases). V was pared by 3 bases and J by 8 bases, with 18 bases between. The germline V gene has CDR1 SGDLS and CDR2 YYNGEE. The CDR3 extends over 15 amino acids.

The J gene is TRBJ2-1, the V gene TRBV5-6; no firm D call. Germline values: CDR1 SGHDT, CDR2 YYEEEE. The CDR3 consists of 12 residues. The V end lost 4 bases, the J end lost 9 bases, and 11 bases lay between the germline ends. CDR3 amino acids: CASSRLGPEQFF. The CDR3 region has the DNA TGTGCCAGCAGCCGTCTAGGGCCTGAGCAGTTCTTC.

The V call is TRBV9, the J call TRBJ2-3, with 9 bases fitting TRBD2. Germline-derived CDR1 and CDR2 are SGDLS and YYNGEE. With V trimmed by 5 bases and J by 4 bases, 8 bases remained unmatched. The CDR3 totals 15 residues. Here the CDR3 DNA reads TGTGCCAGCAGGTCCGGGACTAGCTCGGCAGATACGCAGTATTTT. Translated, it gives CASRSGTSSADTQYF.

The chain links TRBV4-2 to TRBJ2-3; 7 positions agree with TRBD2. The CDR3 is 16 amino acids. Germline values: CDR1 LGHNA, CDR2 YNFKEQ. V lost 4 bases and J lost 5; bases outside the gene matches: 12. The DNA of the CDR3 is TGTGCCAGCAGCCGATTCGGGACTAACGCGGGAGATACGCAGTATTTT. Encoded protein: CASSRFGTNAGDTQYF.

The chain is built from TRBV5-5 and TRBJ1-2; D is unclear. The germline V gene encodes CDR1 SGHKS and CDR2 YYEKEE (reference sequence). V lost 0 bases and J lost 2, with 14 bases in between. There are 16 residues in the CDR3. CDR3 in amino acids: CASSLGVGGPNYGYTF. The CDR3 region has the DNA TGTGCCAGCAGCTTGGGAGTAGGAGGGCCCAACTATGGCTACACCTTC.